This T cell receptor (beta chain) was recovered during a study of blood T cells in healthy people across ages. Study-level results: Measured against age, TCR beta diversity per million T cells decreased in a roughly linear manner.

Germline-derived CDR1 and CDR2 are MDHEN and SYDVKM. This CDR3 is 19 amino acids long. The V gene end was trimmed by 5 bases and the J gene end by 2 bases; junction bases not matched to a gene: 18. In the case of this clonotype: Its antigen is undetermined.

There were healthy Caucasian individuals from Russia, aged about 6 to 90, serving as donors. Using a J-beta primer mix together with a sample-barcoded 5' primer, a second PCR was run for roughly 6 to 12 cycles. A single record per CDR3 protein comes from TCRdb applying MiXCR to the 5' RACE reads. The sample contains about 580,000 distinct CDR3 sequences, under 55% of which appear only once. Sequenced sample: blood. The chain uses TRBV28 and TRBJ2-7, with TRBD1 matching over 10 bases. This TCR came from a man at least 80 years old in good health. CDR3 in DNA: TGTGCCAGCAGTCCCTATACGATGCAAACCGGGACAGGGGCCTACGAGCAGTACTTC. Translating it yields CASSPYTMQTGTGAYEQYF.